This passage covers 8 T cell receptor beta chains from one sample sequenced in a study of T-cell reconstitution after alpha-beta-depleted transplantation in children. Construction of the TCRbeta library involved unique molecular identifiers. TCRdb processed the PCR reads anew with MiXCR; each CDR3 protein has one entry. The repertoire holds approximately 240,000 distinct CDR3 sequences, with 11% as singletons. This specimen was PBMCs, taken before TCRalphabeta/CD19-depleted stem cell transplant. These receptors all come from a child less than two years old with acute myeloid leukemia, due to receive a stem cell transplant.

There are many counts of this clonotype. This chain joins TRBV20-1 and TRBJ1-6, with TRBD1 matching over 7 bases. The junction had 10 bases not matched to a gene; V was cut back by 1 base and J by 10 bases. The length of the CDR3 is 15 residues. Germline CDR1 reads DFQATT; CDR2 reads SNEGSKA (reference sequence). The DNA for the CDR3 is TGCAGTGCTAGAGCCCCCGAGGGGGCAAGGTCACCCCTCCACTTT. Translation: CSARAPEGARSPLHF.

The rearrangement joins TRBV4-2 to TRBJ1-3, with 8 bases matching TRBD1. Germline CDR1 reads LGHNA; CDR2 reads YNFKEQ. This CDR3 has 16 residues. V shed 4 bases and J 2 bases; nucleotides not matched to a gene: 7. CDR3 nucleotide sequence: TGTGCCAGCAGCCCAAATCAGGGGGCACCTGGAAACACCATATATTTT. It specifies CASSPNQGAPGNTIYF.

This clonotype was observed many times. CDR3 loop: CASSPRSGTGGGYTF. The CDR3 nucleotides are TGTGCCAGCAGTCCCCGTTCCGGGACAGGGGGTGGCTACACCTTC. V gene TRBV6-4 combines with J gene TRBJ1-2; 11 bases line up with TRBD1. After removal of 5 bases from V and 7 bases from J, the junction contained 9 bases not matched to a gene. Germline CDR1 is MRHNA and CDR2 is SNTAGT. The CDR3 length is 15 residues.

The chain uses TRBV7-9 and TRBJ2-1, with 14 bases matching TRBD2. The V gene end was trimmed by 5 bases and the J gene end by 8 bases; junction bases not matched to a gene: 2. The CDR3 runs to 14 residues. The V gene's germline CDR1 is SEHNR and CDR2 FQNEAQ (reference sequence). The CDR3 sequence is CASSRLAGGDEQFF. The CDR3 DNA is TGTGCCAGCAGCCGACTAGCGGGAGGGGATGAGCAGTTCTTC.

The rearrangement joins TRBV5-5 to TRBJ2-7; D is unclear. From germline, CDR1 is SGHKS and CDR2 YYEKEE (reference sequence). Trimming removed 4 bases at V and 3 bases at J, with 17 bases between. The CDR3 totals 15 residues. DNA for the CDR3: TGTGCCAGCAGCGTCACTACCGGGCCTCTCTACGAGCAGTACTTC. Encoded protein: CASSVTTGPLYEQYF.

The chain has TRBV7-9 and TRBJ1-2; D remains ambiguous. V was pared by 2 bases and J by 3 bases, with 10 bases between. CDR1 and CDR2 from the germline V gene are SEHNR and FQNEAQ (reference sequence). The CDR3 is 14 amino acids. The CDR3 sequence is CASSLSWEDYGYTF. Written as DNA, the CDR3 is TGTGCCAGCAGCTTATCCTGGGAAGACTATGGCTACACCTTC.

The sample holds many counts of this clonotype. The chain combines TRBV18 with TRBJ2-7, with no clear D. The CDR3 has 14 residues. V was cut by 0 bases and J by 2 bases, with 8 bases left in between. The germline gives CDR1 KGHSH, CDR2 LQKENI. CDR3 DNA: TGTGCCAGCTCACCACCGACTCCTCCCTACGAGCAGTACTTC. This codes for CASSPPTPPYEQYF.

This clonotype was detected many times. The chain has TRBV5-4 and TRBJ1-1, with D possibly matching TRBD1 (5 bases). V shed 0 bases and J shed 1 base, with 13 bases lying between them. The CDR3 runs 16 residues. Germline CDR1 SGHNT, CDR2 YYREEE (reference sequence). DNA of the CDR3: TGTGCCAGCAGCTTGGTGAGCGGGGCAAAGAACACTGAAGCTTTCTTT. Translated, it gives CASSLVSGAKNTEAFF.